The 22 T cell receptor beta chains given below trace back to one sample, sequenced in a study of a mutant IDH1 vaccine in newly diagnosed glioma. These TCRs are of unknown antigen specificity. TCRdb's table, derived via immunoSEQ multiplex PCR, lists solely in-frame clones and lacks some. The sample lists about 64,000 clones, approximately 84% seen once, with approximately 9% in the top ten. Time point specified: week 11, during vaccination. The study gave 300 ug of mutant IDH1 20-mer peptide per vaccine dose, with topical imiquimod. Material: PBMCs, obtained from a glioma patient whose treatment included an IDH1 peptide vaccine. These receptors came from a woman aged 50 to 60 with glioma.

The chain has TRBV14 and TRBJ1-1; tentatively, D is TRBD1 (6 bases). This CDR3 has 14 residues. Germline V lookup: CDR1 SGHDN, CDR2 FVKESK. Trimming took 3 bases from V and 7 from J, leaving 15 bases between them. The CDR3 here is CASSHMGGAGEAFF. The CDR3 DNA reads TGTGCCAGCAGCCATATGGGGGGCGCGGGTGAAGCTTTCTTT.

This clone appeared once. The chain combines TRBV2 with TRBJ1-1; 7 positions agree with TRBD1. Germline trimming cut 6 bases from V and 6 bases from J; bases unmatched to any gene: 4. The CDR3 is 12 residues long. The V gene's germline CDR1 is SNHLY and CDR2 FYNNEI. The CDR3 reads CASSDRAPEAFF. The CDR3 DNA reads as TGTGCCAGCAGCGACAGGGCCCCTGAAGCTTTCTTT.

V and J are TRBV19 and TRBJ1-2; 10 bases align to TRBD1. The CDR3 loop spans 14 amino acids. Trimming at V came to 6 bases and at J to 3 bases, leaving 4 bases not matched to a gene. Per the germline V gene, CDR1 is LNHDA and CDR2 is SQIVND (reference sequence). CDR3 coding DNA: TGTGCCAGTAGGCACGGGACAGGGGACTATGGCTACACCTTC. It codes for CASRHGTGDYGYTF.

The V gene is TRBV5-4, the J gene TRBJ2-1; D is possibly TRBD1 (6 bases). V shed 0 bases and J shed 2 bases, with 9 bases lying between them. The CDR3 runs 15 residues. Germline loops: CDR1 SGHNT, CDR2 YYREEE (reference sequence). The CDR3, as DNA: TGTGCCAGCAGCTTGGCCGGGACACCCTACAATGAGCAGTTCTTC. Translation: CASSLAGTPYNEQFF.

This sequence joins TRBV5-1 and TRBJ1-6; 10 bases fit TRBD1. Germline CDR1 is SGHRS and CDR2 is YFSETQ. The V segment lost 4 bases and the J segment 7 bases; nucleotides outside the gene matches: 8. The CDR3 runs to 16 residues. The CDR3 DNA follows: TGCGCCAGCAGCGCCGGGACAGGGGAAGACAATTCACCCCTCCACTTT. Its protein is CASSAGTGEDNSPLHF.

The rearrangement links TRBV6-6 to TRBJ2-1; D remains unclear. The V and J ends lost 2 bases and 7 bases respectively, with 9 bases between them. Germline V gene data show CDR1 as MNHNY and CDR2 as SVGAGI (reference sequence). The CDR3 covers 13 residues. CDR3 coding DNA: TGTGCCAGCAGTTACAAATCTACTAATGAGCAGTTCTTC. Its translation: CASSYKSTNEQFF.

J is TRBJ2-1 and V is TRBV29-1; perhaps TRBD2 as D (5 bases). The length of the CDR3 is 13 residues. The ends were cut back, 5 bases at V and 0 bases at J, with 8 bases in the middle. The germline V gene has CDR1 SQVTM and CDR2 ANQGSEA. The CDR3 sequence: CSVIGGSYNEQFF. CDR3 in DNA: TGCAGCGTTATAGGAGGCTCCTACAATGAGCAGTTCTTC.

V and J are TRBV6-1 and TRBJ1-4; D gene uncertain. V was pared by 8 bases and J by 0 bases, with 10 bases between. The CDR3 contains 14 residues. In germline, CDR1 is MNHNS, CDR2 SASEGT. The CDR3 region is CASGPSATNEKLFF. In DNA form, the CDR3 reads TGTGCCAGCGGCCCCAGCGCAACTAATGAAAAACTGTTTTTT.

The chain is built from TRBV5-1 and TRBJ2-7; 7 bases fit TRBD2. This CDR3 contains 13 residues. V shed 3 bases and J 4 bases; nucleotides not matched to a gene: 4. Germline CDR1 reads SGHRS; CDR2 reads YFSETQ. For the CDR3, the DNA is TGCGCCAGCAGCTGGGAGGGGAATTACGAGCAGTACTTC. This sequence encodes CASSWEGNYEQYF. Supplemented by reference TRBV5-1 and TRBJ2-7, the full variable domain reads KAGVTQTPRYLIKTRGQQVTLSCSPISGHRSVSWYQQTPGQGLQFLFEYFSETQRNKGNFPGRFSGRQFSNSRSEMNVSTLELGDSALYLCASSWEGNYEQYFGPGTRLTVT.

V is TRBV5-1 and J is TRBJ2-1, with TRBD1 matching 11 bases. This CDR3 comprises 15 residues. CDR1 and CDR2 (germline): SGHRS, YFSETQ. V dropped 4 bases and J dropped 7; count of bases not matched to a gene: 7. CDR3 DNA sequence: TGCGCCAGCAGCGTGGACAGGGGGCGCACAAATGAGCAGTTCTTC. Amino acid sequence: CASSVDRGRTNEQFF.

This chain connects TRBV28 to TRBJ1-6; TRBD1 matches 7 bases. The CDR3 is made up of 15 amino acids. In germline, CDR1 is MDHEN, CDR2 SYDVKM. Trimming removed 7 bases from V and 9 bases from J; junction bases left unmatched: 12. CDR3 loop: CASIYSGTEGSPLHF. In DNA, the CDR3 is TGTGCCAGCATTTACTCCGGGACAGAGGGTTCACCCCTCCACTTT.

The chain is built from TRBV29-1 and TRBJ2-5; possible D gene TRBD1, 6 bases. The CDR3 has 14 residues. Per germline, CDR1 SQVTM and CDR2 ANQGSEA. V was clipped by 3 bases and J by 1 base, with 12 bases between them. The CDR3 region has the DNA TGCAGCGTTGATCTCTGGACAGTCCAAGAGACCCAGTACTTC. This sequence encodes CSVDLWTVQETQYF.

This clone occurred once. The chain links TRBV27 to TRBJ1-1; possible D gene TRBD1, 5 bases. The germline V gene has CDR1 MNHEY and CDR2 SMNVEV (reference sequence). V was cut by 0 bases and J by 1 base, with 18 bases left in between. The CDR3 has 18 amino acids. CDR3 residues: CASSLSGPGRGENTEAFF. DNA of the CDR3: TGTGCCAGCAGTTTATCAGGGCCGGGGAGGGGAGAGAACACTGAAGCTTTCTTT.

This clone was picked up one time. V and J are TRBV30 and TRBJ2-1; TRBD2 agrees at 13 bases. The CDR3 has 17 residues. V was clipped by 4 bases and J by 0 bases; unmatched bases: 6. Germline lookup yields CDR1 GTSNPN and CDR2 SVGIG (reference sequence). The chain's CDR3 is CAWKMGLAGSSYNEQFF. The CDR3 DNA reads TGTGCCTGGAAGATGGGACTAGCGGGGAGCTCCTACAATGAGCAGTTCTTC.

The gene calls are TRBV4-1 and TRBJ2-1; D is undetermined. Germline CDR1 MGHRA, CDR2 YSYEKL. The CDR3 loop spans 13 amino acids. The V end lost 5 bases, the J end lost 4 bases, and 9 bases lay between the germline ends. CDR3: CASSERIYNEQFF. CDR3 bases: TGCGCCAGCAGCGAGAGAATATACAATGAGCAGTTCTTC.

The chain links TRBV30 to TRBJ2-7; D perhaps matches TRBD1 (6 bases). Between the trimmed V and J ends, which lost 5 bases and 4 bases, there was a span of 15 bases. This CDR3 contains 13 residues. The germline V gene has CDR1 GTSNPN and CDR2 SVGIG (reference sequence). The CDR3 region has the DNA TGTGCCTGGGGACAGACTATCCTTTACGAGCAGTACTTC. Translating it yields CAWGQTILYEQYF.

The table lists this clone with a count of one. V is TRBV7-2 and J is TRBJ1-2; perhaps TRBD1 as D (6 bases). The CDR3 sequence is 13 residues long. The germline V gene encodes CDR1 SGHTA and CDR2 FQGNSA. The V gene lost 5 bases and the J gene lost 6 bases, with 13 bases spanning the gap. DNA of the CDR3: TGTGCCAGCAGCGCCGGACAGACGGATGGCTACACCTTC. The encoded protein is CASSAGQTDGYTF.

This clone was seen just once. The chain combines TRBV10-3 with TRBJ1-3; D gene unclear. The germline gives CDR1 ENHRY, CDR2 SYGVKD. This CDR3 is built from 15 residues. Trimming stripped 0 bases from V and 3 bases from J, with 9 bases between. The CDR3 nucleotides read TGTGCCATCAGTGAGTCAATGGCAGATGGAAACACCATATATTTT. This codes for CAISESMADGNTIYF.

Only a few counts were recorded for this clone. The J gene is TRBJ1-2, the V gene TRBV30; D is possibly TRBD1 (6 bases). CDR3 size: 14 residues. Germline-derived CDR1 and CDR2 are GTSNPN and SVGIG (reference sequence). V dropped 2 bases and J dropped 7 bases, with 17 bases sitting between them. DNA for the CDR3: TGTGCCTGGAGTTCTAGGACAGAATCCTCTGGCTACACCTTC. Translation: CAWSSRTESSGYTF.

The chain joins TRBV30 to TRBJ2-7; D is undetermined. The germline gives CDR1 GTSNPN, CDR2 SVGIG (reference sequence). The CDR3 has 14 amino acids. The V end lost 5 bases, the J end lost 0 bases, and 14 bases lay between the germline ends. The CDR3 DNA reads TGTGCCTGGCTTCCGCCATCTAACTCCTACGAGCAGTACTTC. Its translation is CAWLPPSNSYEQYF.

V gene TRBV2 combines with J gene TRBJ2-7; 8 bases are a match to TRBD2. Germline CDR1 is SNHLY and CDR2 is FYNNEI. The V and J ends lost 0 bases and 2 bases, in that order; junction bases with no gene match: 9. The CDR3 has 17 residues. CDR3 DNA sequence: TGTGCCAGCAGTGAAGCCCTCGGGACTAGACATACCTACGAGCAGTACTTC. Encoded protein: CASSEALGTRHTYEQYF.

The V and J genes are TRBV5-5 and TRBJ1-1; D might be TRBD1 (6 bases). V shed 0 bases and J shed 4 bases, with 13 bases lying between them. The germline CDR1 and CDR2 sequences are SGHKS and YYEKEE (reference sequence). This CDR3 comprises 15 residues. The CDR3 spells CASSLGVVGATEAFF. CDR3 nucleotide sequence: TGTGCCAGCAGCTTGGGGGTGGTGGGGGCCACTGAAGCTTTCTTT.